A selection of T cell receptor beta chains follows, all from one sample in a study of blood T cell repertoires in COVID-19. Sequenced by immunoSEQ multiplex PCR; TCRdb stores in-frame clones only, minus some. The table records about 440,000 clones, around 89% of them present only once. The sequencing input was peripheral blood. The receptors were gathered from a woman aged 45-65 years with COVID-19, enrolled during active disease. Each CDR3 is given with its conserved first and last residue. A D gene is named only where the DNA matches it firmly. Size is stated for part of the rows, as once, few or many counts, or as a class when the clone is expanded.

V gene: TRBV5-1
clone size: -
J gene: TRBJ2-5
D gene: -
CDR3 protein: CASSTTAQETQYF
CDR3 DNA: TGCGCCAGCAGTACGACAGCCCAAGAGACCCAGTACTTC

V gene: TRBV5-1
clone size: -
J gene: TRBJ1-6
D gene: -
CDR3 protein: CASSLVPGWSPLHF
CDR3 DNA: TGCGCCAGCAGCTTGGTCCCAGGGTGGTCACCCCTCCACTTT

V gene: TRBV7-6
clone size: -
J gene: TRBJ2-7
D gene: TRBD1
CDR3 protein: CASSPRQGPYEQYF
CDR3 DNA: TGTGCCAGCAGCCCAAGACAGGGGCCCTACGAGCAGTACTTC

V gene: TRBV5-1
clone size: -
J gene: TRBJ1-2
D gene: -
CDR3 protein: CASSLVGGRYGYTF
CDR3 DNA: TGCGCCAGCAGCTTGGTAGGAGGACGCTATGGCTACACCTTC

V gene: TRBV28
clone size: -
J gene: TRBJ1-2
D gene: TRBD1
CDR3 protein: CASSLFDRAGFDGYTF
CDR3 DNA: TGTGCCAGCAGTTTGTTTGACAGGGCAGGTTTTGATGGCTACACCTTC

V gene: TRBV2
clone size: -
J gene: TRBJ1-2
D gene: TRBD1
CDR3 protein: CASSVPGQGTYGYTF
CDR3 DNA: TGTGCCAGCAGCGTACCGGGACAGGGTACCTATGGCTACACCTTC

V gene: TRBV27
clone size: -
J gene: TRBJ1-1
D gene: -
CDR3 protein: CASQNMGGNTEAFF
CDR3 DNA: TGTGCCAGCCAAAATATGGGGGGGAACACTGAAGCTTTCTTT

V gene: TRBV3-1/TRBV3-2
clone size: -
J gene: TRBJ1-6
D gene: -
CDR3 protein: CASSQDTRPSYNSPLHF
CDR3 DNA: TGTGCCAGCAGCCAAGATACGAGGCCCTCGTATAATTCACCCCTCCACTTT

V gene: TRBV4-1
clone size: -
J gene: TRBJ2-3
D gene: -
CDR3 protein: CASSQVQRGSDTQYF
CDR3 DNA: TGCGCCAGCAGCCAAGTGCAACGGGGGTCAGATACGCAGTATTTT

V gene: TRBV27
clone size: -
J gene: TRBJ1-2
D gene: TRBD1
CDR3 protein: CASSFSQGTGYTF
CDR3 DNA: TGTGCCAGCAGTTTTTCACAGGGGACTGGCTACACCTTC

V gene: TRBV27
clone size: once
J gene: TRBJ2-6
D gene: TRBD1
CDR3 protein: CASSRQGTGANVLTF
CDR3 DNA: TGTGCCAGCAGTAGACAGGGGACGGGGGCCAACGTCCTGACTTTC

V gene: TRBV5-1
clone size: -
J gene: TRBJ1-2
D gene: -
CDR3 protein: CASSLAGQARESYTF
CDR3 DNA: TGCGCCAGCAGCTTGGCCGGGCAGGCCCGGGAAAGCTACACCTTC

V gene: TRBV30
clone size: -
J gene: TRBJ2-2
D gene: TRBD1
CDR3 protein: CASTGGTGELFF
CDR3 DNA: TGTGCCTCGACAGGGGGCACCGGGGAGCTGTTTTTT

V gene: TRBV29-1
clone size: -
J gene: TRBJ1-4
D gene: TRBD1
CDR3 protein: CSVEESGGGEKLFF
CDR3 DNA: TGCAGCGTTGAAGAGTCAGGGGGCGGAGAAAAACTGTTTTTT

V gene: TRBV5-1
clone size: -
J gene: TRBJ1-1
D gene: -
CDR3 protein: CASSLAQEAEAFF
CDR3 DNA: TGCGCCAGCAGCTTGGCCCAAGAGGCTGAAGCTTTCTTT

V gene: TRBV20-1
clone size: -
J gene: TRBJ1-1
D gene: TRBD1
CDR3 protein: CSASLGQVGEAFF
CDR3 DNA: TGCAGTGCTAGTCTCGGACAGGTGGGTGAAGCTTTCTTT

V gene: TRBV28
clone size: -
J gene: TRBJ2-1
D gene: TRBD2
CDR3 protein: CASSRASGGIYNEQFF
CDR3 DNA: TGTGCCAGCAGTAGAGCTAGCGGGGGGATATACAATGAGCAGTTCTTC